Shown below are 5 T cell receptor beta chains from a single sample sequenced in a study of blood T cell repertoires in COVID-19. Assay used: immunoSEQ multiplex PCR; TCRdb lists only in-frame clones, some missing. This repertoire shows some 100,000 clones, over 70% found once; its top ten account for around 4.5%. The sequenced sample consisted of peripheral blood. The receptors stem from a man aged 60-69 years with acute or convalescent COVID-19.

CDR3 protein: CASSRSGGNSYEQYF. CDR3 DNA: TGTGCCAGCTCTCGCAGCGGGGGTAATTCCTACGAGCAGTACTTC. The V and J genes are TRBV6-5 and TRBJ2-7; 8 nucleotides agree with TRBD2. J gave up 1 base and V 8 bases, and 10 bases lay outside the gene matches. Germline V gene data show CDR1 as MNHEY and CDR2 as SVGAGI. This CDR3 region has 15 residues.

The V and J genes are TRBV3-1 (or the pseudogene TRBV3-2) and TRBJ2-3, with a weak D call TRBD2 (5 bases). This CDR3 has 15 amino acids. V was pared by 4 bases and J by 1 base, with 12 bases between. Looked up from germline, CDR1 is LGHDT and CDR2 is YNNKEL (reference sequence). CDR3: CASSPGDYRTDTQYF. The CDR3 region has the DNA TGTGCCAGCAGCCCTGGCGACTACCGCACAGATACGCAGTATTTT.

V and J are TRBV5-1 and TRBJ2-2; 10 bases align to TRBD2. J was trimmed by 3 bases and V by 0 bases; bases with no gene match: 5. This CDR3 is 17 amino acids long. The V gene's germline CDR1 is SGHRS and CDR2 YFSETQ. The CDR3 region is CASSLGRTSGYTGELFF. For the CDR3, the DNA is TGCGCCAGCAGCTTGGGGAGGACTAGCGGCTACACCGGGGAGCTGTTTTTT.

The rearrangement joins TRBV19 to TRBJ1-1, with D unresolved. This CDR3 spans 13 amino acids. Trimming shortened V by 5 bases and J by 2 bases, and 9 bases separated the two germline ends. CDR1 and CDR2 from the germline V gene are LNHDA and SQIVND (reference sequence). The CDR3 here is CASSFRLNTEAFF. Here the CDR3 DNA reads TGTGCCAGTAGTTTTCGACTAAACACTGAAGCTTTCTTT.

The V and J genes are TRBV9 and TRBJ2-3; TRBD1 agrees at 8 bases. Germline V gene sequence: CDR1 SGDLS, CDR2 YYNGEE. V lost 2 bases, J lost 8 bases, and 7 bases stayed unmatched. The CDR3 contains 14 residues. The CDR3 nucleotides are TGTGCCAGCAGCGTCCCCGGACAGGGCGGTACGCAGTATTTT. This encodes CASSVPGQGGTQYF.